These T cell receptor beta chains were read from a single sample in a study of CD8+ T cells in alopecia areata. TCRdb's copy holds only in-frame clones and misses some; the assay was immunoSEQ multiplex PCR. The sample contains hundreds of thousands of clones, approximately 65% of which appear only once. The source was CD4+ T cells sorted from blood, collected at roughly week 45, from a patient treated with tofacitinib. The receptors shown here come from a human donor with alopecia areata. Both conserved end residues are part of each CDR3.

V	J	length	CDR3
TRBV7-9	TRBJ1-5	14	CASSLEGRGQPQHF
TRBV4-1	TRBJ2-7	13	CASSQDLKDEQYF
TRBV6-5	TRBJ1-5	16	CASSYGVGKEDQPQHF
TRBV7-2	TRBJ1-5	15	CASSLGWGSNQPQHF
TRBV5-1	TRBJ2-7	13	CASSLAESYEQYF
TRBV5-1	TRBJ1-2	15	CASSGAGSPPGGYTF
TRBV25-1	TRBJ1-2	13	CASSREWTYGYTF
TRBV27	TRBJ2-1	15	CASTSYGPSYNEQFF
TRBV23-1	TRBJ1-5	18	CAITDRVRIWCGNQPQHF
TRBV13	TRBJ2-7	12	CASSRQLGEQYF
TRBV7-8	TRBJ1-1	15	CASSLHRMGNTEAFF
TRBV25-1	TRBJ1-1	14	CASISLHGGTEAFF